The source of this T cell receptor (beta chain) is a study of Ad26.COV2.S vaccination and SARS-CoV-2 variants. About the research overall: Ad26.COV2.S arm of COV1001 included the donor.

Study-wide findings and caveats: Vaccine recipients surpassed placebo recipients in spike-specific TCR breadth. The TCR-based breadth and depth measures might underestimate overall T cell responses.

Turning to this clone: Antigen: not known.

Treatment in this sample: some 19 received Ad26.COV2.S at low or high dose, single or two shots; several received placebo; per-sample allocation not given. Sample collection was performed on day 63 after the first vaccine or placebo injection. The V end lost 4 bases, the J end lost 6 bases, and 16 bases lay between the germline ends. Germline V CDR1 and CDR2: SGHRS, YFSETQ. The CDR3 is made up of 15 amino acids. The table came from immunoSEQ multiplex PCR; TCRdb's copy has only in-frame clones and leaves some out. The sample has around 420,000 clones; roughly 90% are singletons. The starting material was peripheral blood, obtained in a trial of Ad26.COV2.S vaccine versus placebo. The chain links TRBV5-1 to TRBJ2-2; a possible D gene is TRBD1 (6 bases). The sequence derives from a person aged 18-60 years who received the Ad26.COV2.S COVID-19 vaccine or a placebo. The CDR3 nucleotides read TGCGCCAGCAGCCTGAACAGGGTCCAAGCCGGGGAGCTGTTTTTT. Translation gives CASSLNRVQAGELFF. Combining the CDR3 with reference TRBV5-1 and TRBJ2-2 gives the whole variable domain KAGVTQTPRYLIKTRGQQVTLSCSPISGHRSVSWYQQTPGQGLQFLFEYFSETQRNKGNFPGRFSGRQFSNSRSEMNVSTLELGDSALYLCASSLNRVQAGELFFGEGSRLTVL.